This TCR beta chain was sequenced in a study of T cells in Graves' hyperthyroidism and ophthalmopathy. Looking at the study overall: Peripheral blood draws took place at initial diagnosis, ahead of any treatment. General study points: Expanded thyroid clonotypes (above 0.001) were mostly also found in blood. Stable hyperthyroidism and ophthalmopathy were separated using 13 V-J signatures. The model anticipated ophthalmopathy a median approximately 6.7 months pre-onset.

The germline V gene has CDR1 DFQATT and CDR2 SNEGSKA (reference sequence). The CDR3 spans 10 residues. V lost 6 bases to trimming and J lost 2 bases, with 5 bases between them. What was amplified from RNA transcripts were TCR beta CDR3 regions. A set of HTBI primers served as the primers for a first-round RT-PCR of the TCR CDR3. In TCRdb, the multiplex PCR reads were re-called with MiXCR into one record per CDR3 protein. Of around 690,000 distinct CDR3 sequences listed, around a sixth were seen once; the top ten hold roughly a sixth. This clonotype was seen many times. Its antigen is currently unknown.

This TCR derives from a man aged 50-59 years with Graves' hyperthyroidism. The chain is built from TRBV20-1 and TRBJ2-7, with no clear D. Sequencing input: blood. Written as DNA, the CDR3 is TGCAGTGCCAGAACCTACGAGCAGTACTTC. This codes for CSARTYEQYF.